The 2 T cell receptor beta chains below all came from one sample that was sequenced in a study of blood T cell repertoires in COVID-19. Clones were read by immunoSEQ multiplex PCR, and TCRdb kept only the in-frame ones, dropping some. The table shows about 190,000 clones, with 86% occurring only once. Sequenced sample: PBMCs or T cells enriched from blood (not recorded which). Receptors originate from a woman aged 25-40 years who had recovered from COVID-19.

The chain carries TRBV3-1 (or the pseudogene TRBV3-2) and TRBJ2-7; the match to TRBD2 covers 9 bases. The ends lost 6 bases at V and 1 base at J; junction bases unmatched: 4. Germline assignment: CDR1 LGHDT and CDR2 YNNKEL (reference sequence). The CDR3 totals 14 residues. CDR3 sequence: CASSVAGVSYEQYF. The DNA of the CDR3 is TGTGCCAGCAGTGTAGCGGGAGTGTCCTACGAGCAGTACTTC.

The chain combines TRBV27 with TRBJ2-7; no firm D call. V dropped 11 bases and J dropped 1 base, with 9 bases sitting between them. Germline lookup yields CDR1 MNHEY and CDR2 SMNVEV (reference sequence). The CDR3 runs to 11 residues. The CDR3 DNA reads as TGTGCCCGTCCTTCTTCCTACGAGCAGTACTTC. It is translated as CARPSSYEQYF.